These 7 T cell receptor beta chains were all obtained from the same sample, sequenced in a study of early T cells in non-severe SARS-CoV-2 infection. TCRdb recomputed calls from the 5' RACE reads with MiXCR, one row per CDR3 protein. The table has roughly 55,000 distinct CDR3 sequences, 6.2% seen once; the top ten hold roughly 4%. The sample taken for sequencing was whole blood. The receptor source for this set is an adult who was a healthcare worker with PCR-confirmed SARS-CoV-2 infection or an uninfected control (not recorded which).

This clonotype occurred a few times. The rearrangement links TRBV12-3 or TRBV12-4 to TRBJ2-3; weak D call: TRBD2 (6 bases). The V gene lost 5 bases and the J gene lost 1 base, with 13 bases spanning the gap. The CDR3 sequence is 15 residues long. The CDR3 DNA follows: TGTGCCAGCAGTCTCCGGGGGTCTGGCACAGATACGCAGTATTTT. This gives the protein CASSLRGSGTDTQYF.

The sample holds a few counts of this clonotype. In nucleotides, the CDR3 is TGTGCCAGCAGTTTATCCCACGGGGGGGCCTACGAGCAGTACTTC. This translates into CASSLSHGGAYEQYF. The rearrangement joins TRBV27 to TRBJ2-7, with 8 bases that match TRBD2. This CDR3 is built from 15 residues. V shed 0 bases and J 2 bases; nucleotides not matched to a gene: 3. From germline, CDR1 is MNHEY and CDR2 SMNVEV (reference sequence).

The V and J genes are TRBV29-1 and TRBJ1-1, with 7 bases identical to TRBD1. The V gene end was trimmed by 2 bases and the J gene end by 10 bases; junction bases not matched to a gene: 16. The CDR3 contains 15 residues. The germline V gene encodes CDR1 SQVTM and CDR2 ANQGSEA. DNA for the CDR3: TGCAGCGTTGAAAGGAGGGCAGGGGGGCCTTACGGAGCTTTCTTT. It codes for CSVERRAGGPYGAFF. Full variable domain (rest looked up from reference TRBV29-1 and TRBJ1-1): SAVISQKPSRDICQRGTSLTIQCQVDSQVTMMFWYRQQPGQSLTLIATANQGSEATYESGFVIDKFPISRPNLTFSTLTVSNMSPEDSSIYLCSVERRAGGPYGAFFGQGTRLTVV.

This clonotype was seen more than once but under ten times. V and J are TRBV7-9 and TRBJ2-7; the D gene could be TRBD1 or TRBD2 (5 bases each). Germline values: CDR1 SEHNR, CDR2 FQNEAQ (reference sequence). CDR3 length equals 12 residues. Trimming pared 5 bases from V and 6 bases from J, leaving 11 bases between. CDR3 sequence reads: CASSLGPREQYF. The CDR3 bases are TGTGCCAGCAGCCTGGGACCTCGCGAGCAGTACTTC.

V and J are TRBV7-2 and TRBJ1-3, with D uncertain. Germline CDR1 SGHTA, CDR2 FQGNSA. This CDR3 has 17 amino acids. V dropped 2 bases and J dropped 1 base, with 15 bases sitting between them. The DNA for the CDR3 is TGTGCCAGCAGCTTACGCCTTCTGGACTCTTCTGGAAACACCATATATTTT. It specifies CASSLRLLDSSGNTIYF.

The rearrangement uses TRBV7-2 and TRBJ1-2; the match to TRBD1 covers 9 bases. CDR1 is SGHTA, CDR2 FQGNSA, per germline. After removal of 6 bases from V and 4 bases from J, the junction contained 18 bases not matched to a gene. This CDR3 region has 18 residues. The CDR3 bases are TGTGCCAGCAGGCGCAGCGATACAACAGGGGGCGCTGGCTATGGCTACACCTTC. Translated, it gives CASRRSDTTGGAGYGYTF. Based on the CDR3 plus reference TRBV7-2 and TRBJ1-2, the full variable domain is GAGVSQSPSNKVTEKGKDVELRCDPISGHTALYWYRQSLGQGLEFLIYFQGNSAPDKSGLPSDRFSAERTGGSVSTLTIQRTQQEDSAVYLCASRRSDTTGGAGYGYTFGSGTRLTVV.

This clonotype came up many times. V is TRBV7-9 and J is TRBJ2-3; 10 positions match TRBD2. CDR1 and CDR2 from the germline V gene are SEHNR and FQNEAQ (reference sequence). This CDR3 has 17 residues. V lost 6 bases, J lost 0 bases, and 9 bases stayed unmatched. Here the CDR3 reads CASRRPSGGRSTDTQYF. The DNA of the CDR3 is TGTGCCAGCAGGCGGCCTAGCGGGGGCCGAAGCACAGATACGCAGTATTTT. The entire variable domain, with the rest obtained from reference TRBV7-9 and TRBJ2-3, is as follows: DTGVSQNPRHKITKRGQNVTFRCDPISEHNRLYWYRQTLGQGPEFLTYFQNEAQLEKSRLLSDRFSAERPKGSFSTLEIQRTEQGDSAMYLCASRRPSGGRSTDTQYFGPGTRLTVL.